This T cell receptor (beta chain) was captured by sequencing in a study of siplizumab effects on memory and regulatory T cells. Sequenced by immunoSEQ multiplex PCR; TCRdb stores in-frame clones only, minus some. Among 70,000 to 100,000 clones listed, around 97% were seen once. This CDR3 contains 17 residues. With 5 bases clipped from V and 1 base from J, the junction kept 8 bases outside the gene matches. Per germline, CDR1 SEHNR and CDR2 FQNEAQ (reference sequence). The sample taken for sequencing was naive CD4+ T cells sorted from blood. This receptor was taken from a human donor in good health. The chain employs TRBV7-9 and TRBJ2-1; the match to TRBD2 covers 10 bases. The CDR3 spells CASSRLSGGVSYNEQFF. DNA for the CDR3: TGTGCCAGCAGCCGACTCAGCGGGGGGGTGTCCTACAATGAGCAGTTCTTC.